These 28 T cell receptor beta chains share one sample of origin, sequenced in a study of blood T cell repertoires in COVID-19 (dated by TCRdb to 2018 to 2021). Library prep was done by the immunoSEQ multiplex PCR assay. The immuneACCESS repertoire file appears here via TCRdb, limited to in-frame rearrangements. These files lack a portion of the clones; in checked studies, under half of the deficit traces to unresolved V genes, and the cause of the others is not known. The sample table holds approximately 93,000 clones, of which about four fifths were seen once. 9.8% of the sample rests with the top ten. Specimen: peripheral blood. All receptors derive from a woman older than 75 with acute or convalescent COVID-19.

The chain uses TRBV9 and TRBJ1-2; no firm D call. The V gene's germline CDR1 is SGDLS and CDR2 YYNGEE. With 4 bases removed from V and 3 bases from J, the gap between germline ends came to 22 bases. The CDR3 is made up of 17 amino acids. The CDR3 region is CASSPGAWSRSDYGYTF. Here the CDR3 DNA reads TGTGCCAGCAGCCCGGGCGCTTGGTCACGTAGCGACTATGGCTACACCTTC.

V gene TRBV9 combines with J gene TRBJ1-2, with 7 positions matching TRBD1. CDR3 length: 16 residues. The germline V gene has CDR1 SGDLS and CDR2 YYNGEE. The V gene end was trimmed by 4 bases and the J gene end by 4 bases; junction bases not matched to a gene: 13. CDR3 region: CASSRPGGDRFYGYTF. The DNA for the CDR3 is TGTGCCAGCAGCCGCCCAGGTGGGGACAGATTCTATGGCTACACCTTC.

This rearrangement joins TRBV12-3 or TRBV12-4 to TRBJ1-2, with D tentatively TRBD1 (5 bases). Trimming pared 0 bases from V and 11 bases from J, leaving 13 bases between. This CDR3 is built from 13 residues. In DNA, the CDR3 is TGTGCCAGCAGTTTAGCAGGGTGGGGCAGGTACACCTTC. The encoded protein is CASSLAGWGRYTF.

This chain connects TRBV4-3 to TRBJ2-3; TRBD1 matches at 9 bases. The V and J ends lost 1 base and 3 bases, in that order; junction bases with no gene match: 5. Looked up from germline, CDR1 is LGHNA and CDR2 is YSLEER. The CDR3 is 16 residues long. The CDR3 DNA sequence: TGCGCCAGCAGCCAAGGGATACAGGGGGCGACAGATACGCAGTATTTT. The encoded protein is CASSQGIQGATDTQYF.

The J gene is TRBJ2-3, the V gene TRBV7-2; D is perhaps TRBD1 (6 bases). V dropped 2 bases and J dropped 1 base, with 16 bases sitting between them. This CDR3 contains 17 residues. Per the germline V gene, CDR1 is SGHTA and CDR2 is FQGNSA. Here the CDR3 reads CASSLKRAGVGTDTQYF. The DNA of the CDR3 is TGTGCCAGCAGCTTAAAAAGGGCAGGGGTCGGCACAGATACGCAGTATTTT.

CDR3 sequence: CASRERLGAEQFF. CDR3 nucleotides: TGTGCCAGCAGGGAAAGACTAGGGGCTGAGCAGTTCTTC. This chain joins TRBV12-3 or TRBV12-4 and TRBJ2-1, with a possible D match to TRBD2 (6 bases). The CDR3 runs to 13 residues. The germline V and J ends were trimmed by 6 bases and 9 bases, with 15 bases remaining between them.

The chain recombines TRBV7-9 with TRBJ2-7; D not resolved. V lost 5 bases to trimming and J lost 11 bases, with 19 bases between them. Germline V gene lookup returns CDR1 SEHNR and CDR2 FQNEAQ (reference sequence). The CDR3 consists of 13 residues. CDR3 amino acids: CASSPFPESSKYF. The CDR3 DNA reads TGTGCCAGCAGCCCCTTCCCCGAATCGAGCAAGTACTTC.

The V gene is TRBV5-1, the J gene TRBJ2-5; the match to TRBD1 covers 7 bases. Trimming at V came to 2 bases and at J to 1 base, leaving 2 bases not matched to a gene. Germline V lookup: CDR1 SGHRS, CDR2 YFSETQ. The CDR3 is 14 residues long. CDR3 residues: CASSFGTVQETQYF. As DNA, the CDR3 is TGCGCCAGCAGCTTTGGGACAGTCCAAGAGACCCAGTACTTC.

This clone occurred once. The chain uses TRBV7-9 and TRBJ1-6, with 11 bases fitting TRBD1. This CDR3 has 15 residues. With V trimmed by 4 bases and J by 9 bases, 5 bases remained unmatched. Germline lookup yields CDR1 SEHNR and CDR2 FQNEAQ (reference sequence). CDR3 coding DNA: TGTGCCAGCAGCTGGACAGGGGGCTACAGTTCACCCCTCCACTTT. This encodes CASSWTGGYSSPLHF.

The V call is TRBV19, the J call TRBJ1-4; D remains unclear. The V gene's germline CDR1 is LNHDA and CDR2 SQIVND (reference sequence). The V and J ends lost 5 bases and 1 base respectively, with 11 bases between them. This CDR3 spans 15 amino acids. The CDR3 DNA sequence: TGTGCCAGTAGTCTTCGACAAGGAACTAATGAAAAACTGTTTTTT. The encoded protein is CASSLRQGTNEKLFF.

This chain connects TRBV19 to TRBJ1-1; tentative D call: TRBD1 (5 bases). Germline V CDR1 and CDR2: LNHDA, SQIVND (reference sequence). The CDR3 consists of 13 residues. V lost 3 bases, J lost 5 bases, and 10 bases lay in between. The CDR3 DNA reads TGTGCCAGTAGTATTCAGGGTTGGACTGAAGCTTTCTTT. This sequence encodes CASSIQGWTEAFF.

V gene TRBV30 combines with J gene TRBJ1-2; a possible D gene is TRBD1 (6 bases). CDR1 GTSNPN and CDR2 SVGIG come from the germline V gene (reference sequence). Trimming pared 3 bases from V and 2 bases from J, leaving 10 bases between. The CDR3 spans 13 residues. This CDR3 is CAWRDRRNYGYTF. As DNA, the CDR3 is TGTGCCTGGAGGGACAGAAGAAACTATGGCTACACCTTC.

The gene calls are TRBV6-5 and TRBJ1-6; D might be TRBD1 (5 bases). The CDR3 loop spans 14 amino acids. The V gene's germline CDR1 is MNHEY and CDR2 SVGAGI. Trimming shortened V by 0 bases and J by 11 bases, and 11 bases separated the two germline ends. For the CDR3, the DNA is TGTGCCAGCAGTTACTCTTCAGGGAAGACACCCCTCCACTTT. Encoded protein: CASSYSSGKTPLHF.

This chain uses TRBV4-2 with TRBJ2-7; perhaps TRBD1 as D (6 bases). V was shortened by 0 bases and J by 2 bases, with 11 bases between the two germline ends. The CDR3 length is 15 residues. Germline CDR1 LGHNA, CDR2 YNFKEQ. The DNA for the CDR3 is TGTGCCAGCAGCCAAGATCTCCAGGGGCCCTACGAGCAGTACTTC. This translates into CASSQDLQGPYEQYF.

The V gene is TRBV7-6, the J gene TRBJ1-3, with 8 bases that match TRBD1. Germline trimming cut 4 bases from V and 2 bases from J; bases unmatched to any gene: 13. This CDR3 region has 18 residues. Per the germline V gene, CDR1 is SGHVS and CDR2 is FNYEAQ. CDR3 in DNA: TGTGCCAGCAGCTCAGGGACAGGCCCCAGGGAAACTGGAAACACCATATATTTT. Residues: CASSSGTGPRETGNTIYF.

A word on this clone: One end of the junction is discordant with germline, which a read error may explain. The rearrangement links TRBV7-7 to TRBJ2-3, with 9 bases aligning to TRBD2. There are 15 residues in the CDR3. Germline values: CDR1 SSHAT, CDR2 FNYEAQ (reference sequence). The CDR3 protein is CASSLAAGGLDTQYF. CDR3 nucleotide sequence: TGTGCTAGCAGCTTAGCCGCGGGGGGGCTGGATACGCAGTATTTT.

The chain links TRBV30 to TRBJ1-1; D may be TRBD1 (5 bases). This CDR3 has 12 amino acids. Trimming removed 4 bases from V and 8 bases from J, with 14 bases in between. Germline V gene data show CDR1 as GTSNPN and CDR2 as SVGIG (reference sequence). The CDR3 sequence is CAWKRGPWEAFF. CDR3 coding DNA: TGTGCCTGGAAGCGGGGACCATGGGAAGCTTTCTTT.

This clone appeared a few times. This sequence joins TRBV21-1 and TRBJ2-7; TRBD1 is taken as the D call from the table, unchecked against the DNA. TRBV21-1 is an annotated pseudogene. CDR3 length equals 14 residues. This CDR3 is CASSDTLSSYEQYF. The DNA for the CDR3 is TGTGCCAGCAGCGACACTTTGAGCTCCTACGAGCAGTACTTC.

This chain uses TRBV4-3 with TRBJ2-4; 9 bases align to TRBD2. Germline trimming cut 2 bases from V and 0 bases from J; bases unmatched to any gene: 8. This CDR3 comprises 18 residues. The germline CDR1 and CDR2 sequences are LGHNA and YSLEER. CDR3 residues: CASSQQLASGIAKNIQYF. CDR3 coding DNA: TGCGCCAGCAGCCAACAACTTGCTAGCGGGATAGCCAAAAACATTCAGTACTTC.

J is TRBJ2-6 and V is TRBV11-3; perhaps TRBD2 as D (6 bases). Germline V gene data show CDR1 as SGHNT and CDR2 as YENEEA. The CDR3 spans 18 residues. The V and J ends lost 1 base and 0 bases respectively, with 13 bases between them. The CDR3, as DNA: TGTGCCAGCAGCTTAGCCGCAGGAGGGGACTCTGGGGCCAACGTCCTGACTTTC. Residues: CASSLAAGGDSGANVLTF.

The genes are TRBV11-3 and TRBJ2-7; the match to TRBD2 covers 9 bases. There are 14 residues in the CDR3. Trimming at V came to 5 bases and at J to 3 bases, leaving 5 bases not matched to a gene. The V gene's germline CDR1 is SGHNT and CDR2 YENEEA. CDR3 in amino acids: CASSPSGTNYEQYF. CDR3 nucleotides: TGTGCCAGCAGCCCTAGCGGGACCAACTACGAGCAGTACTTC.

This chain uses TRBV6-5 with TRBJ2-5; 11 nucleotides match TRBD2. The V segment lost 2 bases and the J segment 7 bases; nucleotides outside the gene matches: 3. The V gene's germline CDR1 is MNHEY and CDR2 SVGAGI. The length of the CDR3 is 14 residues. This chain's CDR3 is CASSYGGTSGTQYF. CDR3 DNA: TGTGCCAGCAGTTACGGAGGGACTAGCGGGACCCAGTACTTC.

The gene calls are TRBV12-3 or TRBV12-4 and TRBJ1-1; a possible D gene is TRBD1 (6 bases). V was cut by 7 bases and J by 4 bases, with 10 bases left in between. CDR3 length: 12 residues. The CDR3 bases are TGTGCCAGCACCAGGGGTAGCACTGAAGCTTTCTTT. As protein: CASTRGSTEAFF.

This clone has more than one count but fewer than ten. The rearrangement joins TRBV5-1 to TRBJ1-3, with no clear D. Germline assignment: CDR1 SGHRS and CDR2 YFSETQ. The CDR3 contains 16 residues. Trimming left V 3 bases short and J 0 bases short, with 13 bases between. The CDR3 sequence: CASSSLSATSGNTIYF. CDR3 DNA sequence: TGCGCCAGCAGCTCCTTGAGTGCAACCTCTGGAAACACCATATATTTT.

The V call is TRBV3-1 (or the pseudogene TRBV3-2), the J call TRBJ2-5; no reliable D call. The CDR3 consists of 14 residues. From germline, CDR1 is LGHDT and CDR2 YNNKEL (reference sequence). The ends were cut back, 1 base at V and 5 bases at J, with 11 bases in the middle. The CDR3 protein is CASSQALPGETQYF. In DNA form, the CDR3 reads TGTGCCAGCAGCCAAGCCCTTCCCGGGGAGACCCAGTACTTC.

The chain combines TRBV14 with TRBJ1-6; tentatively, D is TRBD1 (5 bases). The CDR3 has 12 amino acids. CDR1 and CDR2 (germline): SGHDN, FVKESK. Trimming removed 3 bases at V and 17 bases at J, with 14 bases between. In nucleotides, the CDR3 is TGTGCCAGCAGCCAGGAACTGACAGTTATCCACTTT. Amino acids: CASSQELTVIHF.

This clone has a handful of counts. The gene calls are TRBV6-6 and TRBJ1-6, with 12 nucleotides matching TRBD1. V lost 8 bases, J lost 10 bases, and 3 bases stayed unmatched. Germline CDR1 and CDR2: MNHNY and SVGAGI (reference sequence). The CDR3 is 13 residues long. The CDR3 nucleotides are TGTGCCAGCGTAGGGACAGGGGGCTCACCCCTCCACTTT. The encoded protein is CASVGTGGSPLHF.

This clone occurred a few times. CDR3 coding DNA: TGTGCCAGCAGCATTGGACAGAATAATTCACCCCTCCACTTT. Its translation: CASSIGQNNSPLHF. This chain links TRBV9 with TRBJ1-6, with D tentatively TRBD1 (6 bases). CDR3 size: 14 residues. CDR1 and CDR2 (germline): SGDLS, YYNGEE. V shed 4 bases and J shed 5 bases, with 10 bases lying between them.